Here is one T cell receptor (beta chain) with its context. The clone's antigen remains unknown. Base quality data are lacking; no much larger clone is found one base away. After removal of 2 bases from V and 4 bases from J, the junction retains 1 base not matched to a gene. The CDR3 has 14 amino acids, counting the end cysteine and phenylalanine. This entry keeps only the CDR3 DNA: 42 bases, framed from base 1. The germline V gene provides CDR1 ENHRY and CDR2 SYGVKD. This specimen comes from a study of blood T cell repertoires in COVID-19 (dated by TCRdb to about 2020). In the study overall: The collaborator samples originated in the United States, Italy and Spain and spanned the acute and convalescent phases of COVID-19. The material from the prospective study consisted of cDNA or gDNA derived from T cells, B-cell-depleted T cells, or PBMCs. The samples were drawn from two sources: the first 160 participants of the ongoing ImmuneRACE study, and about 1,300 subjects contributed by 6 global collaborators. The repertoires were released in a freely available public database intended as a resource for research on the immune response to SARS-CoV-2. The sample metadata nearly always contained a de-identified subject ID, COVID-19 status, age in years and sex. Subjects who had been exposed to COVID-19, were actively infected with it, or had recovered from it provided the deeply sampled blood TCRbeta repertoires that made up the dataset. Where available, HLA class I and class II types were obtained from metadata supplied by the sample provider rather than from assay-based typing. The paper as a whole reports these results and caveats: The quantity of clinical and demographic metadata differed by source and by participant and was supplied without curation.

TCRbeta CDR3 regions were amplified from genomic DNA using the immunoSEQ Assay, a bias-controlled multiplex PCR. The original methods were these. Within the assay, amplification of reference gene primers was used to estimate how many nucleated cells each sample contained. To quantify the absolute abundance of each unique TCRbeta CDR3 rearrangement, sequence reads were collapsed and filtered. For each sample, productive Simpson clonality was calculated by taking the square root of Simpson's diversity index across productive rearrangements. In its TCRdb copy, this immuneACCESS table keeps in-frame sequences only and misses some clones. Where compared with another copy, unresolved V genes explain less than half of these, and the others have no known cause. V and J calls and clone size follow that table, whereas D and trimming were derived from the DNA. Counted in this sample were some 260,000 clones; under 90% of them appeared once. 4.1% of the sample rests with the top ten.

Participants in the prospective study were aged roughly 18 to 100 years, lived in 24 United States geographic areas, and enrolled through a virtual design. Cohort assignment in the prospective study relied on participant-reported clinical history from a screening survey and a study questionnaire. Each participant in the prospective study had whole blood, serum and a nasopharyngeal or oropharyngeal swab collected by mobile phlebotomists. Participants in the prospective study had the option to provide additional blood draws and questionnaires over a 2-month period. Before DNA extraction, blood samples from the prospective study were shipped at room temperature or frozen.

Sequencing used PBMCs or T cells enriched from blood (not recorded which). The chain is made from TRBV10-3 and TRBJ2-1; TRBD1 agrees with 8 junctional bases. This TCR came from a man aged 30-40 years with acute COVID-19. The nucleotides are TGTGCCATCAGTGAGGGACAGGGATACAATGAGCAGTTCTTC. This sequence encodes CAISEGQGYNEQFF.